The 22 T cell receptor beta chains below come from one sample, sequenced in a study of early T cells in non-severe SARS-CoV-2 infection. TCRdb re-called the 5' RACE reads with MiXCR, one entry per CDR3 protein. The sample carries about 60,000 distinct CDR3 sequences, about 9.9% recorded once. The sequenced material came from whole blood. The receptor source for this set is an adult who was a healthcare worker with PCR-confirmed SARS-CoV-2 infection or an uninfected control (not recorded which).

This clonotype was recorded many times. Germline is not matched at one junction end, which may reflect a read error. The chain joins TRBV30 to TRBJ1-2, with D possibly being TRBD1 (6 bases). The V gene's germline CDR1 is GTSNPN and CDR2 SVGIG (reference sequence). The CDR3 contains 13 residues. In DNA, the CDR3 is TGTGCCTGGAGTGATGGGGGGGCCCCTATGCTGGCCTTC. As protein: CAWSDGGAPMLAF.

Only a few counts were recorded for this clonotype. The rearrangement links TRBV7-2 to TRBJ1-3; perhaps TRBD1 as D (5 bases). V lost 3 bases, J lost 0 bases, and 12 bases lay in between. Germline CDR1 and CDR2: SGHTA and FQGNSA. The CDR3 sequence is 16 residues long. The CDR3 sequence is CASSFGDSLSGNTIYF. The CDR3 DNA reads TGTGCCAGCAGCTTCGGAGACAGCCTCTCTGGAAACACCATATATTTT. Combining the CDR3 with reference TRBV7-2 and TRBJ1-3 gives the whole variable domain GAGVSQSPSNKVTEKGKDVELRCDPISGHTALYWYRQSLGQGLEFLIYFQGNSAPDKSGLPSDRFSAERTGGSVSTLTIQRTQQEDSAVYLCASSFGDSLSGNTIYFGEGSWLTVV.

This clonotype was seen many times. The rearrangement links TRBV11-2 to TRBJ2-4, with a tentative D call TRBD2 (6 bases). The CDR3 loop spans 17 amino acids. Germline V gene lookup returns CDR1 SGHAT and CDR2 FQNNGV. V was trimmed by 5 bases and J by 0 bases, leaving 17 bases between them. Written as DNA, the CDR3 is TGTGCCAGCAGCCAAGGTGTGCGGGACCTAGCCAAAAACATTCAGTACTTC. Its protein product is CASSQGVRDLAKNIQYF.

V gene TRBV29-1 combines with J gene TRBJ1-5; no clear D. Trimming took off 6 bases at V and 3 bases at J, with 12 bases between the two ends. Germline V gene data show CDR1 as SQVTM and CDR2 as ANQGSEA. This CDR3 comprises 13 residues. CDR3 nucleotides: TGCAGCGTGAACGGCGGGTTCAATCAGCCCCAGCATTTT. Amino acids: CSVNGGFNQPQHF.

This clonotype turned up a few times. The rearrangement uses TRBV10-2 and TRBJ2-1; D possibly corresponds to TRBD2 (6 bases). Germline V gene data show CDR1 as WSHSY and CDR2 as SAAADI. The ends were cut back, 2 bases at V and 5 bases at J, with 10 bases in the middle. The CDR3 runs to 14 residues. CDR3 loop: CASSERRGNNEQFF. The CDR3 region has the DNA TGCGCCAGCAGTGAGCGGCGGGGCAACAATGAGCAGTTCTTC.

CDR3 residues: CASSYSRQGAQTEAFF. The CDR3, as DNA: TGTGCCAGCAGTTACTCGAGACAGGGGGCGCAGACTGAAGCTTTCTTT. The V and J genes are TRBV6-6 and TRBJ1-1; TRBD1 matches 10 bases. The CDR3 spans 16 residues. Germline-derived CDR1 and CDR2 are MNHNY and SVGAGI (reference sequence). With 0 bases clipped from V and 5 bases from J, the junction kept 6 bases outside the gene matches.

This clonotype was seen at least ten times. The chain carries TRBV7-8 and TRBJ2-5; D is unresolved. The CDR3 extends over 15 amino acids. V lost 1 base to trimming and J lost 5 bases, with 14 bases between them. Germline V CDR1 and CDR2: SGHVS, FQNEAQ. The CDR3 protein is CASSLVRWSRETQYF. DNA of the CDR3: TGTGCCAGCAGCTTAGTTCGTTGGAGTCGGGAGACCCAGTACTTC.

This clonotype was seen more than once but under ten times. The rearrangement links TRBV5-1 to TRBJ2-2; D call uncertain. The V and J ends lost 5 bases and 0 bases respectively, with 11 bases between them. Germline-derived CDR1 and CDR2 are SGHRS and YFSETQ. CDR3 size: 15 residues. CDR3 residues: CASSSPVANTGELFF. The DNA for the CDR3 is TGCGCCAGCAGTTCCCCAGTAGCGAACACCGGGGAGCTGTTTTTT. Based on the CDR3 plus reference TRBV5-1 and TRBJ2-2, the full variable domain is KAGVTQTPRYLIKTRGQQVTLSCSPISGHRSVSWYQQTPGQGLQFLFEYFSETQRNKGNFPGRFSGRQFSNSRSEMNVSTLELGDSALYLCASSSPVANTGELFFGEGSRLTVL.

At least ten counts were recorded for this clonotype. The chain couples TRBV5-1 to TRBJ2-3; possible D gene TRBD2, 5 bases. This CDR3 region has 17 residues. Germline values: CDR1 SGHRS, CDR2 YFSETQ. Trimming pared 0 bases from V and 1 base from J, leaving 15 bases between. CDR3 bases: TGCGCCAGCAGCTTGGATTCGTCTGTTAGCGGCACAGATACGCAGTATTTT. The encoded protein is CASSLDSSVSGTDTQYF.

This chain connects TRBV14 to TRBJ1-2; the D gene is possibly TRBD1 (6 bases). Trimming took 1 base from V and 8 from J, leaving 14 bases between them. Germline V gene data show CDR1 as SGHDN and CDR2 as FVKESK. The length of the CDR3 is 14 residues. CDR3 sequence: CASSQAQGGVGYTF. DNA of the CDR3: TGTGCCAGCAGCCAAGCACAGGGAGGAGTCGGCTACACCTTC.

This clonotype has just a few counts. The chain couples TRBV7-9 to TRBJ2-7; D remains unclear. Trimming took 5 bases from V and 5 from J, leaving 16 bases between them. From germline, CDR1 is SEHNR and CDR2 FQNEAQ (reference sequence). The CDR3 sequence is 14 residues long. CDR3 DNA sequence: TGTGCCAGCAGCCTCTTCTTGATGGACGACGAGCAGTACGTC. It translates to CASSLFLMDDEQYV.

Many counts were recorded for this clonotype. The chain uses TRBV12-3 or TRBV12-4 and TRBJ1-2; a possible D gene is TRBD1 (6 bases). The CDR3 is made up of 13 amino acids. The germline V and J ends were trimmed by 3 bases and 5 bases, with 10 bases remaining between them. The CDR3 region has the DNA TGTGCCAGCAGTTTTCTAGGGGGGTATGGCTACACCTTC. Residues: CASSFLGGYGYTF.

This chain connects TRBV6-5 to TRBJ2-2; no firm D call. V lost 3 bases and J 2 bases, leaving 7 bases between the germline ends. Germline V gives CDR1 MNHEY, CDR2 SVGAGI. The CDR3 has 14 amino acids. The CDR3 nucleotides are TGTGCCAGCAGTTATGCGGAAAACACCGGGGAGCTGTTTTTT. Protein product: CASSYAENTGELFF.

The sample holds a few counts of this clonotype. This sequence joins TRBV6-6 and TRBJ2-1; perhaps TRBD2 as D (5 bases). Deletions cut 2 bases from V and 1 base from J, with 18 bases between. In germline, CDR1 is MNHNY, CDR2 SVGAGI (reference sequence). The CDR3 consists of 18 residues. CDR3 DNA: TGTGCCAGCAGTTACAAGAAGACACTAGGGATATCCTACAATGAGCAGTTCTTC. As protein: CASSYKKTLGISYNEQFF.

The chain uses TRBV5-1 and TRBJ2-5; TRBD2 matches 8 bases. The CDR3 is made up of 15 amino acids. J was trimmed by 0 bases and V by 1 base; bases with no gene match: 2. CDR1 is SGHRS and CDR2 is YFSETQ in the germline V gene. DNA for the CDR3: TGCGCCAGCAGCTTGAATAGCGGGAACCAAGAGACCCAGTACTTC. Its protein product is CASSLNSGNQETQYF. The complete variable domain, with remaining parts taken from reference TRBV5-1 and TRBJ2-5, reads KAGVTQTPRYLIKTRGQQVTLSCSPISGHRSVSWYQQTPGQGLQFLFEYFSETQRNKGNFPGRFSGRQFSNSRSEMNVSTLELGDSALYLCASSLNSGNQETQYFGPGTRLLVL.

This clonotype was observed a few times. The rearrangement links TRBV1 to TRBJ2-3; TRBD2 is taken as the D call from the table, unchecked against the DNA. TRBV1 is described as a pseudogene. The CDR3 has 17 residues. CDR3 DNA: TGCACCAGCAGCCGACGGACTAGCGGGGGGGCCATAGATACGCAGTATTTT. Encoded protein: CTSSRRTSGGAIDTQYF.

This clonotype was picked up many times. The chain combines TRBV12-3 or TRBV12-4 with TRBJ1-2; no definite D call. V was trimmed by 2 bases and J by 4 bases, leaving 11 bases between them. The CDR3 has 14 residues. The CDR3 loop reads CASSLRRFLYGYTF. DNA for the CDR3: TGTGCCAGCAGTTTACGGCGGTTCCTCTATGGCTACACCTTC.

At least ten counts were recorded for this clonotype. The rearrangement links TRBV5-1 to TRBJ2-3; D ambiguous. The CDR3 runs 15 residues. V lost 3 bases to trimming and J lost 3 bases, with 14 bases between them. The V gene's germline CDR1 is SGHRS and CDR2 YFSETQ. CDR3 region: CASSSGHSRTDTQYF. The CDR3 nucleotides are TGCGCCAGCAGCTCGGGCCATTCGAGAACAGATACGCAGTATTTT.

The V call is TRBV7-2, the J call TRBJ2-3; 8 bases are a match to TRBD1. The CDR3 covers 15 residues. J lost 5 bases, V lost 4 bases, and 8 bases had no gene match. Germline values: CDR1 SGHTA, CDR2 FQGNSA. The CDR3 loop reads CASSSTFTGGDTQYF. Here the CDR3 DNA reads TGTGCCAGCAGCTCCACCTTTACAGGGGGAGATACGCAGTATTTT.

Ten or more counts support this clonotype. The gene calls are TRBV9 and TRBJ1-4; a weak D match, TRBD1 (6 bases). Trimming stripped 3 bases from V and 8 bases from J, with 14 bases between. This CDR3 has 14 amino acids. Germline V gene lookup returns CDR1 SGDLS and CDR2 YYNGEE. This CDR3 reads CASSEQGLVEKLFF. The CDR3 DNA reads as TGTGCCAGCAGCGAACAGGGTTTGGTCGAAAAACTGTTTTTT.

The chain links TRBV3-1 to TRBJ1-3; D is ambiguous. The germline V gene encodes CDR1 LGHDT and CDR2 YNNKEL (reference sequence). The CDR3 consists of 15 residues. V lost 1 base and J 0 bases, leaving 7 bases between the germline ends. The CDR3 loop is CASSQVLLSGNTIYF. The DNA for the CDR3 is TGTGCCAGCAGCCAAGTGCTGCTCTCTGGAAACACCATATATTTT.

The rearrangement uses TRBV11-2 and TRBJ2-5; the D is unclear. V was cut by 1 base and J by 3 bases, with 9 bases left in between. This CDR3 is 14 amino acids long. Germline CDR1 reads SGHAT; CDR2 reads FQNNGV. In DNA form, the CDR3 reads TGTGCCAGCAGCTTAGTAGGACCTAAAGAGACCCAGTACTTC. Translated, it gives CASSLVGPKETQYF.